This TCR beta chain comes out of a study of human T cells and chemical hapten exposure. As to time point: pre-sensitization, week 0. Treatment denoted: therapeutic diphenylcyclopropenone sensitization with weekly scalp DPC. V dropped 0 bases and J dropped 4 bases, with 9 bases sitting between them. Germline V lookup: CDR1 MNHEY, CDR2 SVGAGI. The CDR3 contains 15 residues. From the RACE reads, TCRdb called clonotypes with MiXCR, one entry per CDR3 protein. The sample lists around 92,000 distinct CDR3 sequences; 11% were seen once. This clonotype was detected many times. Sample: whole blood, taken in connection with sensitization to the hapten diphenylcyclopropenone (DPC). The receptor was isolated from a woman aged 55 to 70 with alopecia areata. Some clones in this sample may be carry-over from other donors' samples. The chain combines TRBV6-5 with TRBJ1-4; D remains ambiguous. The CDR3 loop is CASSYSNSNNEKLFF. In nucleotides, the CDR3 is TGTGCCAGCAGTTACTCGAACAGTAATAATGAAAAACTGTTTTTT.